This T cell receptor beta chain was found in a study of early T cells in non-severe SARS-CoV-2 infection (dated by TCRdb to about 2021). Study-level background: TCR sequencing used bulk RNA from unsorted whole blood, so alpha and beta chains could not be paired.

Libraries were constructed by 5' RACE. The run used a NextSeq 500. The TCR library protocol attached unique molecular identifiers to individual cDNA molecules to correct for sequencing error and PCR bias. TCR alpha and beta chains were both sequenced, and the abundances of alpha and beta sequences in each sample were closely correlated with each other. Turning to the authors' computational methods: Decombinator V4 was used to annotate the V gene, J gene and CDR3 of the TCR sequences. TCRs were defined as expanded if a significant change between any two time points was detected under a Poisson model with p below 0.0001. TCR abundances were normalised to the total number of TCRs sequenced per sample and were expressed as counts per million. MAIT TCRs were defined by TRAV1-2 paired with TRAJ12, TRAJ20 or TRAJ33, and iNKT TCRs by TRAV10 paired with TRAJ18. VDJdb, accessed on 1 November 2021, was searched for TCRs annotated for CMV, EBV and SARS-CoV-2, and TCRs annotated for more than one antigen were excluded. TCRdb reprocessed the public reads (quality trimming at Q25 with fastp, clone calling with MiXCR) and kept in-frame beta chains. Each CDR3 protein gets just one entry, which takes the most common genes and DNA from the rows behind it. These V and J calls originate from TCRdb's pipeline instead of the authors' own analysis. This sample is represented by about 57,000 distinct CDR3 sequences; roughly a tenth of them were singletons. The ten largest clones take up 8.6% of the sample.

This clonotype has just a few counts. The antigen this receptor binds is unknown. No base quality values were provided; no much bigger clone lies one nucleotide off. Spanning cysteine to phenylalanine, the CDR3 consists of 12 amino acids. Only CDR3 DNA remains: 36 bases, in frame from the first base. V was cut back by 0 bases and J by 9 bases, leaving a gap of 6 bases between them. CDR1 SGHAT and CDR2 FQNNGV are derived from the germline V gene. Results and caveats for the whole study, not just this receptor: VDJdb matching was skewed toward anti-spike CD8 responses and likely underestimated virus-specific expansions, missing private and CD4 specificities.

The study was a case-control design nested within a healthcare worker cohort in London, UK, with weekly nasopharyngeal swab PCR tests and blood sampling. Between 23 and 31 March 2020, the week of the UK lockdown, healthcare workers were enrolled and then followed up weekly for as long as 16 weeks. This receptor was taken from an adult who was a healthcare worker with PCR-confirmed SARS-CoV-2 infection or an uninfected control (not recorded which). This chain is built from TRBV11-2 and TRBJ2-1; the D gene remains uncertain. Sequenced sample: whole blood. The DNA sequence is TGTGCCAGCAGCTTAGAAGAGTCTGAGCAGTTCTTC. It encodes CASSLEESEQFF.